The clone carrying this T cell receptor (beta chain) appeared a few times. At one end, the junction sequence differs from germline, possibly due to a read error. Seattle-derived patients entered the study during active infection and were followed longitudinally. The sample is drawn from a study of blood T cell repertoires in COVID-19. Study information: From T cells, B-cell-depleted T cells, or PBMCs came the material, which was cDNA or gDNA.

As originally analysed: Reference gene primer amplification in the assay estimated nucleated cell counts. Assay used: immunoSEQ multiplex PCR; TCRdb lists only in-frame clones, some missing. Clonal size and the V and J genes are those of that table, whereas D and trimming came from the DNA. This table holds 250,000 to 350,000 clones, about nine tenths found once. Germline CDR1 SGHRS, CDR2 YFSETQ. CDR3 length: 17 amino acids. This sequence joins TRBV5-1 and TRBJ2-1; 16 nucleotides match TRBD2. The specimen sequenced was peripheral blood. The receptor comes from a woman aged 25 to 39 with COVID-19, enrolled during active disease. The CDR3 DNA follows: TGCGCCAGCAGGTTGGGACTAGCGGGAGGGCCCTACAATGAGCAGTTCTTC. It is translated as CASRLGLAGGPYNEQFF. Full variable domain (missing parts from reference TRBV5-1 and TRBJ2-1): KAGVTQTPRYLIKTRGQQVTLSCSPISGHRSVSWYQQTPGQGLQFLFEYFSETQRNKGNFPGRFSGRQFSNSRSEMNVSTLELGDSALYLCASRLGLAGGPYNEQFFGPGTRLTVL.